These 21 T cell receptor beta chains came from one sample sequenced in a study of T cell responses to AZD1222 COVID-19 vaccine. Sequencing used immunoSEQ multiplex PCR; TCRdb keeps in-frame clones, though not all of them. The table records 200,000 or so clones, just under 90% of them present only once. The material was peripheral blood, obtained on day 0 of AZD1222 vaccination. The receptor source for this set is an adult in good health.

The chain recombines TRBV28 with TRBJ2-7; 8 bases map to TRBD2. The CDR3 spans 16 residues. Per the germline V gene, CDR1 is MDHEN and CDR2 is SYDVKM. V lost 5 bases to trimming and J lost 5 bases; unmatched junction nucleotides: 14. This CDR3 is CASSPILTGGPNEQYF. CDR3 in DNA: TGTGCCAGCAGTCCAATCCTAACGGGAGGGCCGAACGAGCAGTACTTC.

The V call is TRBV2, the J call TRBJ2-7; D unresolved. The germline V and J ends were trimmed by 4 bases and 3 bases, with 7 bases remaining between them. CDR3 length: 12 residues. Germline CDR1 reads SNHLY; CDR2 reads FYNNEI. CDR3: CASSVTGYEQYF. The CDR3 coding sequence is TGTGCCAGCAGTGTGACTGGCTACGAGCAGTACTTC.

The chain links TRBV27 to TRBJ1-3, with 7 bases that match TRBD1. The CDR3 runs to 16 residues. The V gene end was trimmed by 4 bases and the J gene end by 1 base; junction bases not matched to a gene: 7. CDR1 MNHEY and CDR2 SMNVEV come from the germline V gene (reference sequence). CDR3 nucleotides: TGTGCCAGCAGTTCCACGACAGGGTATTCTGGAAACACCATATATTTT. Amino acid sequence: CASSSTTGYSGNTIYF.

This chain's CDR3 is CASSRWTGTSGANVLTF. The CDR3 coding sequence is TGTGCCAGTAGTAGATGGACAGGAACCTCTGGGGCCAACGTCCTGACTTTC. The chain links TRBV19 to TRBJ2-6, with 7 bases matching TRBD1. The CDR3 contains 17 residues. Unmatched junction bases numbered 6, after V lost 4 bases and J lost 0 bases. CDR1 and CDR2 (germline): LNHDA, SQIVND (reference sequence). Based on the CDR3 plus reference TRBV19 and TRBJ2-6, the full variable domain is DGGITQSPKYLFRKEGQNVTLSCEQNLNHDAMYWYRQDPGQGLRLIYYSQIVNDFQKGDIAEGYSVSREKKESFPLTVTSAQKNPTAFYLCASSRWTGTSGANVLTFGAGSRLTVL.

This clone was observed a handful of times. This chain uses TRBV2 with TRBJ2-7; D is undetermined. Germline V lookup: CDR1 SNHLY, CDR2 FYNNEI. The V end lost 7 bases, the J end lost 3 bases, and 16 bases lay between the germline ends. This CDR3 contains 14 residues. CDR3 residues: CASTRALIDYEQYF. The CDR3 DNA sequence: TGTGCCAGCACTAGGGCCCTCATAGACTACGAGCAGTACTTC.

This clone has a single count. V usage is TRBV10-3 and J usage is TRBJ1-5; TRBD1 is a possible D gene (5 bases). The ends were cut back, 4 bases at V and 4 bases at J, with 11 bases in the middle. Germline assignment: CDR1 ENHRY and CDR2 SYGVKD. This CDR3 contains 14 residues. The CDR3 DNA follows: TGTGCCATCAGTGGCCCGGGACTAAATCAGCCCCAGCATTTT. Translation gives CAISGPGLNQPQHF.

V and J are TRBV2 and TRBJ2-3; TRBD2 matches 10 bases. After removal of 5 bases from V and 1 base from J, the junction contained 3 bases not matched to a gene. Germline values: CDR1 SNHLY, CDR2 FYNNEI. The CDR3 runs to 15 residues. The CDR3 DNA reads TGTGCCAGCAGTATAGCGGGAGGAGGCACAGATACGCAGTATTTT. This translates into CASSIAGGGTDTQYF.

The chain has TRBV7-3 and TRBJ1-6; a possible D gene is TRBD1 (5 bases). Germline-derived CDR1 and CDR2 are SGHTA and FQGTGA. V was trimmed by 2 bases and J by 3 bases, leaving 11 bases between them. This CDR3 region has 16 residues. For the CDR3, the DNA is TGTGCCAGCAGCTTACCCCAGGGATTCTATAATTCACCCCTCCACTTT. This sequence encodes CASSLPQGFYNSPLHF.

The chain recombines TRBV28 with TRBJ1-2; 8 nucleotides agree with TRBD1. The germline V gene has CDR1 MDHEN and CDR2 SYDVKM. This CDR3 has 12 amino acids. The V gene end was trimmed by 6 bases and the J gene end by 10 bases; junction bases not matched to a gene: 7. CDR3 region: CASSLSGGDYTF. The CDR3 nucleotides are TGTGCCAGCAGCCTTTCAGGGGGCGACTACACCTTC.

The V gene is TRBV7-9, the J gene TRBJ1-6, with 10 nucleotides matching TRBD1. The length of the CDR3 is 16 residues. The germline V gene has CDR1 SEHNR and CDR2 FQNEAQ (reference sequence). V was clipped by 5 bases and J by 7 bases; unmatched bases: 8. In DNA form, the CDR3 reads TGTGCCAGCAGCCTTCGGGCGGGACAGGGGAATTCACCCCTCCACTTT. The encoded protein is CASSLRAGQGNSPLHF.

The chain has TRBV13 and TRBJ2-3; a possible D gene is TRBD2 (6 bases). The CDR3 is 13 residues long. The V and J ends lost 8 bases and 4 bases respectively, with 13 bases between them. The V gene's germline CDR1 is PRHDT and CDR2 FYEKMQ (reference sequence). The CDR3 is CASQRVPPDTQYF. The CDR3 DNA reads TGTGCCAGCCAGCGGGTGCCGCCAGATACGCAGTATTTT.

A single count supports this clone. V and J are TRBV5-1 and TRBJ2-7; 8 nucleotides line up with TRBD1. Trimming at V came to 0 bases and at J to 2 bases, leaving 1 base not matched to a gene. The CDR3 runs to 14 residues. CDR1 is SGHRS, CDR2 YFSETQ, per germline. In nucleotides, the CDR3 is TGCGCCAGCAGCTTGGAACAGGGGGCCTACGAGCAGTACTTC. Translating gives CASSLEQGAYEQYF.

V gene TRBV3-1 (or the pseudogene TRBV3-2) combines with J gene TRBJ2-5; 8 bases fit TRBD2. The CDR3 has 15 residues. Germline V gives CDR1 LGHDT, CDR2 YNNKEL (reference sequence). After removal of 5 bases from V and 5 bases from J, the junction contained 10 bases not matched to a gene. Here the CDR3 reads CASSDRGASGETQYF. The CDR3 DNA follows: TGTGCCAGCAGCGACCGTGGGGCTAGCGGGGAGACCCAGTACTTC.

The chain employs TRBV4-3 and TRBJ2-1; D unclear. The germline V gene encodes CDR1 LGHNA and CDR2 YSLEER. This CDR3 is built from 13 residues. V was cut by 0 bases and J by 3 bases, with 3 bases left in between. The CDR3 DNA reads as TGCGCCAGCAGCCAAGATTTCTACAATGAGCAGTTCTTC. Its protein is CASSQDFYNEQFF.

The rearrangement links TRBV3-1 (or the pseudogene TRBV3-2) to TRBJ2-7; the D is unclear. Looked up from germline, CDR1 is LGHDT and CDR2 is YNNKEL (reference sequence). V lost 3 bases, J lost 3 bases, and 12 bases lay in between. This CDR3 contains 14 residues. The chain's CDR3 is CASSHLGPGYEQYF. In nucleotides, the CDR3 is TGTGCCAGCAGCCATCTGGGTCCAGGCTACGAGCAGTACTTC.

The V gene is TRBV18, the J gene TRBJ1-2, with D perhaps matching TRBD1 (5 bases). The CDR3 consists of 12 residues. CDR1 and CDR2 (germline): KGHSH, LQKENI. V was shortened by 1 base and J by 7 bases, with 7 bases between the two germline ends. The CDR3 bases are TGTGCCAGCTCACCACAGGGACGTGGCTACACCTTC. Its translation: CASSPQGRGYTF.

The rearrangement links TRBV5-1 to TRBJ2-7, with D hard to call. Trimming pared 0 bases from V and 6 bases from J, leaving 7 bases between. The CDR3 is 12 amino acids. CDR1 is SGHRS, CDR2 YFSETQ, per germline. In DNA, the CDR3 is TGCGCCAGCAGCTTGGCCCCGGGCGAGCAGTACTTC. It codes for CASSLAPGEQYF.

The chain has TRBV6-5 and TRBJ2-1; D unclear. The V end was cut by 0 bases, the J end by 8 bases, with 14 bases between. The germline gives CDR1 MNHEY, CDR2 SVGAGI. CDR3 length equals 15 residues. CDR3 residues: CASSYSSVNGHEQFF. The DNA of the CDR3 is TGTGCCAGCAGTTACTCGTCCGTGAACGGGCATGAGCAGTTCTTC.

V usage is TRBV7-7 and J usage is TRBJ2-5; D is undetermined. V lost 5 bases, J lost 6 bases, and 13 bases lay in between. CDR1 and CDR2 from the germline V gene are SSHAT and FNYEAQ (reference sequence). The CDR3 runs to 13 residues. CDR3 protein: CASSPLLGQTQYF. The CDR3 DNA reads as TGTGCCAGCAGCCCGCTGCTTGGGCAGACCCAGTACTTC.

The chain recombines TRBV18 with TRBJ2-5, with D possibly matching TRBD2 (6 bases). The CDR3 runs 13 residues. Germline V lookup: CDR1 KGHSH, CDR2 LQKENI. Between the trimmed V and J ends, which lost 8 bases and 7 bases, there was a span of 17 bases. CDR3 nucleotide sequence: TGTGCCAGCACCCCGACCTGGGGAGGGACCCAGTACTTC. Protein sequence: CASTPTWGGTQYF.

The chain employs TRBV6-5 and TRBJ2-7, with 8 bases matching TRBD1. Trimming cost V 5 bases and J 3 bases; bases outside gene matches: 9. The germline V gene encodes CDR1 MNHEY and CDR2 SVGAGI. The CDR3 has 15 amino acids. The CDR3 DNA sequence: TGTGCCAGCAGTAGGGGAGACAGGGGAGGCTACGAGCAGTACTTC. This gives the protein CASSRGDRGGYEQYF.